This T cell receptor (beta chain) was sequenced during a study of shared clonotypes between healthy human individuals. Original data processing: Junction-only immunoSEQ data arrived without quality scores, meaning filtering differed. TCRdb's copy holds only in-frame clones and misses some; the assay was immunoSEQ multiplex PCR. V and J calls and clone size are copied from that table; D and trimming were computed from the DNA. The data contain 1.5 million to 2.5 million clones, approximately 94% of them singletons. In regard to this clone: What it binds is unknown.

It was CD45RO-negative cells, positively selected for CCR7, that made up naive CD8 cells, with terminally differentiated effector memory CD45RA+ cells excluded. The V and J ends lost 3 bases and 2 bases respectively, with 12 bases between them. The germline gives CDR1 SGDLS, CDR2 YYNGEE. The CDR3 consists of 15 residues. Study conclusions and caveats: Several donors had 4% to 6.5% of their naive CD4 clonotypes in common. Some clonotypes were shared by all four sorted-subset donors, while others were not shared. The non-shared ones had lower generation probabilities than the shared ones.

This clonotype was obtained from a man aged 18 to 35 in good health. The chain joins TRBV9 to TRBJ2-1; weak D call: TRBD1 (6 bases). Sequenced: naive CD8+ T cells sorted from blood. This CDR3 reads CASSDIRTAYNEQFF. In nucleotides, the CDR3 is TGTGCCAGCAGCGACATAAGGACAGCCTACAATGAGCAGTTCTTC.